Shown below are 17 T cell receptor beta chains from a single sample sequenced in a study of memory CD4+ T cells and cytomegalovirus serostatus. The sort gate was single viable CD3+CD4+CD8-CD45RO+ cells for memory CD4+ T cells. Data came from immunoSEQ multiplex PCR; TCRdb stores just in-frame clones and leaves some out. Of over 40,000 clones listed, around 79% are singletons. Specimen: memory CD4+ T cells from blood. These receptors came from an adult in good health and CMV-seronegative.

The V call is TRBV4-1, the J call TRBJ2-1, with D unclear. Per the germline V gene, CDR1 is MGHRA and CDR2 is YSYEKL. This CDR3 contains 14 residues. V was pared by 5 bases and J by 6 bases, with 14 bases between. CDR3 DNA sequence: TGCGCCAGCAGCTCGTCCGGGCCACTCAATGAGCAGTTCTTC. Protein sequence: CASSSSGPLNEQFF.

A single count supports this clone. The chain is built from TRBV5-5 and TRBJ2-3; D might be TRBD1 (5 bases). The CDR3 runs 13 residues. Germline CDR1 is SGHKS and CDR2 is YYEKEE (reference sequence). Trimming stripped 2 bases from V and 3 bases from J, with 7 bases between. The CDR3 here is CASSFDRTDTQYF. The CDR3 DNA reads TGTGCCAGCAGCTTCGACAGAACAGATACGCAGTATTTT.

The chain is built from TRBV11-1 and TRBJ2-2; D may be TRBD2 (7 bases). V was clipped by 6 bases and J by 5 bases, with 19 bases between them. The CDR3 is 16 residues long. Germline CDR1 is SGHAT and CDR2 is FQDESV (reference sequence). The CDR3 sequence: CASRRNGGPLTGELFF. For the CDR3, the DNA is TGTGCCAGCAGACGAAACGGGGGGCCTCTGACCGGGGAGCTGTTTTTT.

This clone was seen more than once but under ten times. This chain uses TRBV5-6 with TRBJ1-6; the match to TRBD1 covers 9 bases. J lost 9 bases, V lost 0 bases, and 1 base had no gene match. The germline CDR1 and CDR2 sequences are SGHDT and YYEEEE. The CDR3 contains 14 residues. Here the CDR3 DNA reads TGTGCCAGCAGCTTGGGGGACAGGGCTTCACCCCTCCACTTT. Translating it yields CASSLGDRASPLHF.

The chain combines TRBV15 with TRBJ1-5, with D possibly being TRBD1 (6 bases). The CDR3 totals 14 residues. Germline CDR1 and CDR2: LNHNV and YYDKDF (reference sequence). V was clipped by 5 bases and J by 1 base, with 9 bases between them. CDR3 loop: CATSGQGSNQPQHF. The CDR3 bases are TGTGCCACCAGCGGTCAGGGGAGCAATCAGCCCCAGCATTTT.

The V and J genes are TRBV11-3 and TRBJ2-1; TRBD2 matches at 7 bases. Germline values: CDR1 SGHNT, CDR2 YENEEA. The CDR3 covers 13 residues. Trimming took 3 bases from V and 6 from J; bases not matched to a gene: 2. The CDR3 sequence: CASSLASGNEQFF. The CDR3 coding sequence is TGTGCCAGCAGCTTGGCTAGCGGCAATGAGCAGTTCTTC.

The rearrangement uses TRBV30 and TRBJ2-1, with TRBD2 matching 14 bases. The CDR3 extends over 15 amino acids. Germline V gene lookup returns CDR1 GTSNPN and CDR2 SVGIG (reference sequence). Germline trimming cut 3 bases from V and 9 bases from J; bases unmatched to any gene: 7. As DNA, the CDR3 is TGTGCCTGGAGCCTAGGACTAGCGGGGGGAGGTGAGCAGTTCTTC. Translation gives CAWSLGLAGGGEQFF.

V gene TRBV5-1 combines with J gene TRBJ2-1; the D gene is possibly TRBD2 (5 bases). From germline, CDR1 is SGHRS and CDR2 YFSETQ. V dropped 7 bases and J dropped 8 bases, with 25 bases sitting between them. This CDR3 region has 16 residues. The CDR3 DNA sequence: TGCGCCAGCTTCCTCCAGCCTGCGGGTGTCGGGGATGAGCAGTTCTTC. This sequence encodes CASFLQPAGVGDEQFF.

The chain combines TRBV11-2 with TRBJ2-2, with D tentatively TRBD1 or TRBD2 (6 bases each). Germline-derived CDR1 and CDR2 are SGHAT and FQNNGV. Trimming pared 1 base from V and 4 bases from J, leaving 13 bases between. There are 16 residues in the CDR3. The CDR3 region is CASSLGRGDRTGELFF. CDR3 DNA: TGTGCCAGCAGCTTAGGGAGGGGGGATCGCACCGGGGAGCTGTTTTTT.

V and J are TRBV18 and TRBJ2-5; D is unclear. This CDR3 has 16 residues. Germline loops: CDR1 KGHSH, CDR2 LQKENI. V was shortened by 3 bases and J by 2 bases, with 16 bases between the two germline ends. The CDR3 DNA reads as TGTGCCAGCTCACCCGGGCCCCCCGGCGGTCAAGAGACCCAGTACTTC. It is translated as CASSPGPPGGQETQYF.

The chain employs TRBV28 and TRBJ2-5; 12 bases fit TRBD2. CDR1 and CDR2 from the germline V gene are MDHEN and SYDVKM. The V and J ends lost 7 bases and 3 bases, in that order; junction bases with no gene match: 6. The CDR3 has 15 amino acids. The CDR3 loop is CASTSGGALKETQYF. CDR3 in DNA: TGTGCCAGCACTAGCGGGGGGGCGTTAAAAGAGACCCAGTACTTC.

The V gene is TRBV11-2, the J gene TRBJ1-6; possible D gene TRBD1, 6 bases. This CDR3 has 14 amino acids. Germline V lookup: CDR1 SGHAT, CDR2 FQNNGV. V lost 3 bases, J lost 7 bases, and 10 bases lay in between. CDR3 in amino acids: CASSFGQQNSPLHF. The CDR3 DNA reads TGTGCCAGCAGCTTTGGACAGCAGAATTCACCCCTCCACTTT.

The chain combines TRBV25-1 with TRBJ2-1, with 9 nucleotides matching TRBD1. Germline trimming cut 2 bases from V and 9 bases from J; bases unmatched to any gene: 14. This CDR3 has 17 residues. In germline, CDR1 is MGHDK, CDR2 SYGVNS. The CDR3 protein is CASSERSPGQGGGEQFF. The DNA of the CDR3 is TGTGCCAGCAGTGAAAGGTCCCCGGGACAGGGAGGGGGTGAGCAGTTCTTC.

This chain joins TRBV4-3 and TRBJ2-3; no reliable D call. The length of the CDR3 is 15 residues. Per the germline V gene, CDR1 is LGHNA and CDR2 is YSLEER. Trimming removed 4 bases at V and 3 bases at J, with 14 bases between. The CDR3, as DNA: TGCGCCAGCAGCCCTCTTTTCGGGTCTACAGATACGCAGTATTTT. This codes for CASSPLFGSTDTQYF.

This chain uses TRBV12-5 with TRBJ1-3, with 7 bases lining up with TRBD1. Germline V gene data show CDR1 as LGHNT and CDR2 as FRNRAP. Losses at the gene ends were 0 bases for V and 6 bases for J; bases not matched to a gene: 5. CDR3 length: 15 residues. The CDR3 reads CASGLVLGQLNTIYF. The CDR3 coding sequence is TGTGCTAGTGGTTTGGTACTGGGACAGCTAAACACCATATATTTT.

The V gene is TRBV30, the J gene TRBJ1-4, with D unresolved. V was cut by 2 bases and J by 8 bases, with 12 bases left in between. CDR3 length: 13 residues. CDR1 and CDR2 from the germline V gene are GTSNPN and SVGIG (reference sequence). In nucleotides, the CDR3 is TGTGCCTGGAGTACTAATACGGGGGAAAAACTGTTTTTT. Protein sequence: CAWSTNTGEKLFF.

V is TRBV7-3 and J is TRBJ2-5, with D tentatively TRBD2 (7 bases). The CDR3 runs to 15 residues. V was cut by 10 bases and J by 2 bases, with 20 bases left in between. Looked up from germline, CDR1 is SGHTA and CDR2 is FQGTGA. CDR3 coding DNA: TGTGCCACCGCCCGGGGCGGGGGCCTACAAGAGACCCAGTACTTC. As protein: CATARGGGLQETQYF.